Following are 5 T cell receptor beta chains from one sample sequenced in a study of T cell responses to AZD1222 COVID-19 vaccine. The method was immunoSEQ multiplex PCR; TCRdb's version includes in-frame clones alone and lacks a portion of them. Of around 140,000 clones listed, roughly 92% were seen once; the top ten hold about 5%. The input for sequencing was peripheral blood, taken on day 0 of AZD1222 vaccination. These receptors were collected from an adult in good health.

The V and J genes are TRBV18 and TRBJ2-1; 11 bases line up with TRBD2. The germline gives CDR1 KGHSH, CDR2 LQKENI. J gave up 5 bases and V 3 bases, and 3 bases lay outside the gene matches. The CDR3 spans 15 residues. Written as DNA, the CDR3 is TGTGCCAGCTCACCTCTAGCGGGGGGAAACAATGAGCAGTTCTTC. Translating it yields CASSPLAGGNNEQFF. The whole variable domain, remainder taken from reference TRBV18 and TRBJ2-1, is NAGVMQNPRHLVRRRGQEARLRCSPMKGHSHVYWYRQLPEEGLKFMVYLQKENIIDESGMPKERFSAEFPKEGPSILRIQQVVRGDSAAYFCASSPLAGGNNEQFFGPGTRLTVL.

V and J are TRBV5-1 and TRBJ2-3; D might be TRBD2 (6 bases). CDR3 length: 15 amino acids. Per the germline V gene, CDR1 is SGHRS and CDR2 is YFSETQ. The V end was cut by 2 bases, the J end by 0 bases, with 10 bases between. CDR3 DNA sequence: TGCGCCAGCAGCTTTAGCGGAACTAGCACAGATACGCAGTATTTT. Its protein is CASSFSGTSTDTQYF.

This clone was detected only once. The rearrangement joins TRBV18 to TRBJ1-5; D not certain. The CDR3 runs to 15 residues. The germline V gene has CDR1 KGHSH and CDR2 LQKENI. V was trimmed by 6 bases and J by 1 base, leaving 13 bases between them. The CDR3 is CASSTDQESNQPQHF. DNA of the CDR3: TGTGCCAGCTCCACAGATCAAGAAAGCAATCAGCCCCAGCATTTT.

This clone was observed once. This chain uses TRBV29-1 with TRBJ2-5; D is undetermined. This CDR3 region has 10 residues. The V end was cut by 7 bases, the J end by 2 bases, with 5 bases between. Germline CDR1 reads SQVTM; CDR2 reads ANQGSEA. As DNA, the CDR3 is TGCAGCGCCTCACAAGAGACCCAGTACTTC. Its protein is CSASQETQYF.

This clone was seen once. This chain connects TRBV6-5 to TRBJ1-3, with 7 bases identical to TRBD1. The ends lost 8 bases at V and 4 bases at J; junction bases unmatched: 11. CDR3 size: 15 residues. Looked up from germline, CDR1 is MNHEY and CDR2 is SVGAGI. CDR3 nucleotides: TGTGCCAGCCTAATACTTACAGGGGCAGGAAACACCATATATTTT. Translation: CASLILTGAGNTIYF.